The rows below give T cell receptor beta chains drawn from one sample of a study of blood T cell repertoires in COVID-19. Measured with immunoSEQ multiplex PCR; TCRdb has only the in-frame clones, and not every one. Of just over 80,000 clones in the sample, around 80% were seen once. The sequenced sample was peripheral blood. Receptor source: a woman older than 75 with active or convalescent COVID-19. The CDR3 runs from the conserved cysteine through the conserved F or W.

cdr3_length	v_call	j_call	cdr3_aa
13	TRBV7-9	TRBJ2-7	CASSSRGTYEQYF
16	TRBV30	TRBJ1-1	CASRDRVGVMNTEAFF
15	TRBV4-3	TRBJ1-3	CASSQDRSSGNTIYF
16	TRBV11-2	TRBJ1-1	CASSLGTGKLNTEAFF
12	TRBV18	TRBJ2-7	CASSEGVHEQYF
13	TRBV13	TRBJ2-7	CASSTRQVYEQYF
14	TRBV9	TRBJ1-4	CASSSGPREEKLFF
14	TRBV7-2	TRBJ1-2	CASSLLSGVYGYTF
15	TRBV6-1	TRBJ2-7	CASSELGQLQGEQYF
15	TRBV9	TRBJ2-1	CASSELAGAPNEQFF
15	TRBV19	TRBJ1-2	CASSIGTGGDYGYTF
13	TRBV6-1	TRBJ1-1	CASSETGQAEAFF
13	TRBV18	TRBJ1-6	CASSGEGGSPLHF
13	TRBV6-4	TRBJ1-1	CASSRTGNTEAFF
12	TRBV11-1	TRBJ1-1	CAIWSGGTEAFF
13	TRBV30	TRBJ1-3	CAWRGQGMNTIYF
16	TRBV7-2	TRBJ1-4	CASSPQGGATNEKLFF
14	TRBV7-2	TRBJ2-3	CASSLASPEDTQYF
15	TRBV5-4	TRBJ1-2	CASSLDWGQGFGYTF
16	TRBV7-8	TRBJ2-1	CASSRAGTVRYNEQFF
17	TRBV5-1	TRBJ2-2	CASSLWTGTINTGELFF
16	TRBV3-1/TRBV3-2	TRBJ1-3	CASSQDPGQTGNTIYF
16	TRBV10-3	TRBJ2-2	CAISEEASGDTGELFF
13	TRBV5-4	TRBJ1-6	CASSATGGSPLHF
14	TRBV7-9	TRBJ1-6	CASSLTGRNSPLHF
10	TRBV2	TRBJ2-5	CASSSGTQYF
15	TRBV24-1	TRBJ1-1	CATSPTQGLNTEAFF
15	TRBV9	TRBJ2-2	CASTTGTSSTGELFF
15	TRBV6-5	TRBJ2-5	CASSYGSGAQETQYF
15	TRBV11-2	TRBJ2-3	CASSRLAGELDTQYF
13	TRBV10-3	TRBJ2-1	CAAAGETGGEQFF
14	TRBV19	TRBJ2-3	CASSILLATDTQYF
12	TRBV30	TRBJ1-1	CAWRFTESEAFF
16	TRBV5-4	TRBJ2-3	CASSLHSGGGRDTQYF
15	TRBV4-1	TRBJ2-5	CASSPGVGVQETQYF
15	TRBV28	TRBJ2-7	CASSKSLASTYEQYF
11	TRBV20-1	TRBJ1-2	CSARSVYGYTF
14	TRBV28	TRBJ1-2	CASSILGAVYGYTF
15	TRBV28	TRBJ2-7	CASSLVSGGAHEQYF
14	TRBV6-5	TRBJ2-2	CASSLGQGAGELFF
13	TRBV7-2	TRBJ1-2	CASRGAGNVGYTF
14	TRBV19	TRBJ2-4	CASSLGGEMGIQYF
14	TRBV5-8	TRBJ2-5	CASSRMGGGETQYF
16	TRBV6-1	TRBJ1-4	CASSAPGQGTNEKLFF
12	TRBV5-6	TRBJ2-3	CASSAGELSQYF
17	TRBV3-1/TRBV3-2	TRBJ1-3	CASSRWGNRGSGNTIYF
14	TRBV7-9	TRBJ1-2	CASSPSEDLYGYTF
14	TRBV15	TRBJ1-6	CATQGASYNSPLHF
13	TRBV7-8	TRBJ1-2	CASSLEGRGGYTF
12	TRBV3-1/TRBV3-2	TRBJ1-1	CASSQVTREAFF
20	TRBV9	TRBJ2-6	CASSPHLAGQGAAGANVLTF
15	TRBV28	TRBJ1-2	CASSPFQTGNYGYTF
13	TRBV7-9	TRBJ2-7	CASSSAGAGEQYF
13	TRBV2	TRBJ2-2	CASWTGEGGELFF
16	TRBV7-3	TRBJ2-2	CASSLSGQAGTGELFF
16	TRBV11-2	TRBJ1-1	CASSLGGGFGNTEAFF
13	TRBV30	TRBJ2-5	CAWSRGGAETQYF